One and the same sample provided the 18 T cell receptor beta chains below, sequenced in a study of cytomegalovirus exposure and HLA in healthy donors. With 60 Vbeta and 13 Jbeta primers, the PCR was carried out. Generated by immunoSEQ multiplex PCR, the TCRdb table keeps only in-frame clones and is missing some. The sample lists about 130,000 clones; more than 8% were seen once. Source material: PBMCs. The receptors originated from a man aged 40-49 years in good health and CMV-seronegative.

This clone was seen a few times. At one end the junction does not follow the germline gene, possibly because of a read error. This chain uses TRBV30 with TRBJ1-6; 7 bases align to TRBD1. The CDR3 runs to 13 residues. Germline lookup yields CDR1 GTSNPN and CDR2 SVGIG (reference sequence). The CDR3 sequence is CASQQGFNSHLHF. CDR3 sequence (DNA): TGTGCCTCACAACAGGGGTTTAATTCACACCTCCACTTT.

The J gene is TRBJ1-1, the V gene TRBV6-5; 7 positions match TRBD1. Germline V gene lookup returns CDR1 MNHEY and CDR2 SVGAGI. This CDR3 has 15 residues. After removal of 2 bases from V and 3 bases from J, the junction contained 6 bases not matched to a gene. CDR3 nucleotides: TGTGCCAGCAGTTACGGGACAGAGATGGACACTGAAGCTTTCTTT. It yields the protein CASSYGTEMDTEAFF.

This clone occurred a few times. The chain joins TRBV10-3 to TRBJ2-1; perhaps TRBD1 as D (7 bases). The CDR3 is 14 residues long. CDR1 is ENHRY, CDR2 SYGVKD, per germline. V lost 8 bases, J lost 3 bases, and 14 bases lay in between. The DNA of the CDR3 is TGTGCCATCGGTCAGGGGGGATTCTACAATGAGCAGTTCTTC. This sequence encodes CAIGQGGFYNEQFF.

This clone turned up a few times. The V call is TRBV7-9, the J call TRBJ2-7, with TRBD1 matching 8 bases. Germline CDR1 and CDR2: SEHNR and FQNEAQ (reference sequence). The CDR3 is 14 residues long. V dropped 2 bases and J dropped 3; count of bases not matched to a gene: 3. The CDR3 DNA follows: TGTGCCAGCAGCTTATCGACAGGGGTCTACGAGCAGTACTTC. This codes for CASSLSTGVYEQYF.

The rearrangement links TRBV19 to TRBJ1-6, with 7 positions matching TRBD1. With V trimmed by 1 base and J by 10 bases, 4 bases remained unmatched. The CDR3 has 14 amino acids. CDR1 is LNHDA and CDR2 is SQIVND in the germline V gene (reference sequence). CDR3 region: CASSIGGGGSPLHF. The CDR3 bases are TGTGCCAGTAGTATAGGAGGGGGCGGGTCACCCCTCCACTTT.

This chain joins TRBV28 and TRBJ2-5, with a tentative D call TRBD2 (6 bases). This CDR3 contains 13 residues. Trimming pared 3 bases from V and 4 bases from J, leaving 9 bases between. Germline V gene sequence: CDR1 MDHEN, CDR2 SYDVKM. The CDR3, as DNA: TGTGCCAGCAGTTTTAGCGGTGTAGAGACCCAGTACTTC. It codes for CASSFSGVETQYF.

The chain carries TRBV27 and TRBJ2-3; 11 bases map to TRBD2. After removal of 1 base from V and 0 bases from J, the junction contained 9 bases not matched to a gene. CDR1 and CDR2 from the germline V gene are MNHEY and SMNVEV (reference sequence). CDR3 size: 19 residues. CDR3 protein: CASSLLGLAGGRSTDTQYF. DNA of the CDR3: TGTGCCAGCAGTTTATTAGGGCTAGCGGGGGGCCGGAGCACAGATACGCAGTATTTT.

The chain links TRBV19 to TRBJ1-4; 8 positions agree with TRBD1. With 4 bases clipped from V and 8 bases from J, the junction kept 3 bases outside the gene matches. CDR1 and CDR2 (germline): LNHDA, SQIVND (reference sequence). This CDR3 is 13 amino acids long. The CDR3 loop is CASSTYRGEKLFF. The CDR3 DNA reads TGTGCCAGTAGTACCTACAGGGGGGAAAAACTGTTTTTT. Full variable domain (outside the CDR3, taken from reference TRBV19 and TRBJ1-4): DGGITQSPKYLFRKEGQNVTLSCEQNLNHDAMYWYRQDPGQGLRLIYYSQIVNDFQKGDIAEGYSVSREKKESFPLTVTSAQKNPTAFYLCASSTYRGEKLFFGSGTQLSVL.

This clone was counted at least ten times. The chain has TRBV6-7 and TRBJ2-5; 11 bases are a match to TRBD2. TRBV6-7 is recorded as an ORF, its role being uncertain. The CDR3 extends over 18 amino acids. V lost 0 bases to trimming and J lost 0 bases; unmatched junction nucleotides: 6. CDR3 sequence (DNA): TGTGCCAGCAGTTACTCGAGGCTAGCGGGGGGCAACCAAGAGACCCAGTACTTC. Protein product: CASSYSRLAGGNQETQYF.

This clone showed up just a few times. This chain joins TRBV6-1 and TRBJ2-1, with 7 bases matching TRBD2. The CDR3 covers 15 residues. Unmatched junction bases numbered 8, after V lost 7 bases and J lost 2 bases. CDR1 and CDR2 (germline): MNHNS, SASEGT. CDR3 coding DNA: TGTGCCAGCATTTTTGGGGGGGGAGCCTACAATGAGCAGTTCTTC. Translating it yields CASIFGGGAYNEQFF.

The rearrangement joins TRBV7-9 to TRBJ1-1; a weak D match, TRBD1 (5 bases). This CDR3 spans 14 amino acids. Germline V gene data show CDR1 as SEHNR and CDR2 as FQNEAQ (reference sequence). V dropped 5 bases and J dropped 11 bases, with 21 bases sitting between them. The CDR3 region is CASSRDVPGGRAFF. The CDR3 region has the DNA TGTGCCAGCAGCCGAGACGTCCCGGGGGGACGTGCTTTCTTT.

The rearrangement links TRBV27 to TRBJ1-1; D is possibly TRBD1 (5 bases). The germline CDR1 and CDR2 sequences are MNHEY and SMNVEV (reference sequence). This CDR3 is 13 amino acids long. Trimming removed 6 bases at V and 5 bases at J, with 13 bases between. CDR3 sequence reads: CASSLQGRTEAFF. CDR3 in DNA: TGTGCCAGCAGCCTCCAGGGTCGGACTGAAGCTTTCTTT.

The chain employs TRBV28 and TRBJ1-4; the D is unclear. The germline V and J ends were trimmed by 5 bases and 0 bases, with 10 bases remaining between them. The CDR3 spans 15 residues. The germline V gene encodes CDR1 MDHEN and CDR2 SYDVKM. The CDR3 coding sequence is TGTGCCAGCAGTATCGGGTCAGCAACTAATGAAAAACTGTTTTTT. It yields the protein CASSIGSATNEKLFF.

There are a few counts of this clone. The gene calls are TRBV5-1 and TRBJ1-1; tentative D call: TRBD1 (6 bases). Germline V gene data show CDR1 as SGHRS and CDR2 as YFSETQ. V was shortened by 1 base and J by 1 base, with 11 bases between the two germline ends. This CDR3 has 15 residues. The CDR3 is CASSLPSTGNTEAFF. The CDR3, as DNA: TGCGCCAGCAGCTTGCCATCGACAGGGAACACTGAAGCTTTCTTT.

Note on this clone: At one end the junction does not follow the germline gene, possibly because of a read error. The rearrangement uses TRBV7-9 and TRBJ2-5; D might be TRBD1 (5 bases). CDR1 and CDR2 (germline): SEHNR, FQNEAQ (reference sequence). The length of the CDR3 is 14 residues. The CDR3 region has the DNA TGTGCCAGCAGCTTAGTCCCAGGGAAAGAGACCCGGTACTTC. This sequence encodes CASSLVPGKETRYF.

This clone was counted a few times. The gene calls are TRBV11-3 and TRBJ2-1; 9 positions agree with TRBD2. This CDR3 comprises 17 residues. Germline CDR1 SGHNT, CDR2 YENEEA. With V trimmed by 5 bases and J by 4 bases, 12 bases remained unmatched. In DNA, the CDR3 is TGTGCCAGCAGCCCCGAGGGGAGCGGGGGGAAATACAATGAGCAGTTCTTC. Its translation is CASSPEGSGGKYNEQFF.

The chain combines TRBV28 with TRBJ1-6; 8 positions match TRBD1. J was trimmed by 5 bases and V by 6 bases; bases with no gene match: 3. Germline V lookup: CDR1 MDHEN, CDR2 SYDVKM. This CDR3 contains 14 residues. CDR3 region: CASRPDRDNSPLHF. The CDR3 region has the DNA TGTGCCAGCAGGCCGGACAGGGATAATTCACCCCTCCACTTT.

This clone has more than one count but fewer than ten. V usage is TRBV7-2 and J usage is TRBJ1-5; 9 positions agree with TRBD1. CDR3 length equals 15 residues. Germline V gene data show CDR1 as SGHTA and CDR2 as FQGNSA. V dropped 4 bases and J dropped 4; count of bases not matched to a gene: 5. The CDR3 loop is CASSSQGAKNQPQHF. The CDR3 bases are TGTGCCAGCAGCTCACAGGGGGCAAAGAATCAGCCCCAGCATTTT.